This record covers a single TCR beta chain. As yet, its antigen is unknown. Trimming removed 5 bases from V and 1 base from J; junction bases left unmatched: 6. The V gene's germline CDR1 is GTSNPN and CDR2 SVGIG (reference sequence). The CDR3 is 14 residues long. Profiled with immunoSEQ multiplex PCR; TCRdb holds only in-frame clones, not every one. The data contain fewer than 80,000 clones, around 98% of them singletons. Unstimulated regulatory T cells (CD4+CD25+CD127-), CD4+CD25- non-regulatory cells, CD4 and CD8 cells were FACS-sorted from thawed PBMCs. This sample is part of a study of Tregs in tolerant kidney transplant recipients. General observations from the study: The small number of patients limits these findings pending further validation. Biological reproducibility was not directly addressed in this study.

This clonotype was obtained from a human donor who received a combined kidney and bone marrow transplant. This chain links TRBV30 with TRBJ1-1, with TRBD1 matching over 8 bases. The source was CD4+ T cells from blood, collected before the transplant. CDR3 residues: CAWYQGAENTEAFF. For the CDR3, the DNA is TGTGCCTGGTACCAGGGGGCAGAGAACACTGAAGCTTTCTTT.